This section outlines one TCR beta chain sequence together with its context. This entry is derived from a study of CD8 T cells in Susac syndrome. TEMRA cells were FACS-enriched, and CD8+ and CD4+ T cells were isolated negatively. Reverse transcription used about 0.45 to 1 ug RNA and random hexamers. TCRdb re-derived calls from the immunoSEQ multiplex PCR reads in MiXCR, one entry per CDR3 protein. The table includes approximately 230,000 distinct CDR3 sequences, around 95% detected once. This receptor was taken from a human donor with multiple sclerosis. The sequenced sample was CD4+ T cells from PBMCs.

The DNA for the CDR3 is TGTGCCAGCAGCTTGCTAGCGGGAGGTATCACCGGGGAGCTGTTTTTT. It codes for CASSLLAGGITGELFF. The V and J genes are TRBV5-4 and TRBJ2-2; 11 bases are shared with TRBD2. After removal of 1 base from V and 4 bases from J, the junction contained 3 bases not matched to a gene. The germline V gene encodes CDR1 SGHNT and CDR2 YYREEE (reference sequence). There are 16 residues in the CDR3.